The present T cell receptor (beta chain) was sequenced within a study of OX40 agonist ivuxolimab in advanced cancers. Regarding the study in general: Ivuxolimab, which targeted the costimulatory receptor OX40 (CD134), was an agonistic, fully human IgG2 monoclonal antibody. Intravenous ivuxolimab was administered to patients every 2 weeks at six dose levels: 0.01, 0.1, 0.3, 1.5, 3 and 10 mg/kg. Among the 50 to 55 dose-escalation patients, some 20 had hepatocellular carcinoma, around 15 melanoma, 9 renal cell carcinoma and 9 head and neck cancer. A male proportion of around 80% and a mean age of about 60 years, ranging from 23 to 79, were recorded for the dose-escalation cohort. Prior anti-PD-1, anti-PD-L1 or anti-CTLA-4 therapy was permitted, and about two fifths of dose-escalation patients had received checkpoint inhibitors. Partial responses were achieved by three dose-escalation patients, of whom one had hepatocellular carcinoma and two had cutaneous melanoma. The point of sequencing TCRbeta in the periphery was to test whether ivuxolimab changed TCR sequence diversity and drove clonal T-cell expansion. The paper reports the monotherapy dose-escalation portion (N = 52 patients) of the phase I ivuxolimab trial.

Patients with autoimmune disease history or receiving systemic immunosuppression were excluded from the trial. Peripheral blood for TCR sequencing was collected from all dose cohorts at baseline, on cycle 4 day 1, and on cycle 7 day 1. Samples were obtained from an open-label, multicenter, first-in-human phase I dose-escalation trial of ivuxolimab. The trial enrolled adults with locally advanced or metastatic head and neck squamous cell, hepatocellular, melanoma or renal cell carcinoma. Before TCR sequencing, CD4+ T cells and CD8+ T cells from peripheral blood were sorted into separate populations. Broader findings and caveats from the paper: Antigen specificity was not determined for the clonally expanded peripheral T cells. After ivuxolimab, more expanded clones were found on average in CD8+ T cells than in CD4+ T cells. At doses of 0.1 to 3.0 mg/kg, clonal expansion of both CD4+ and CD8+ blood T cells was observed from baseline to week 6. Low levels of normalized T-cell clonal expansion were also shown by some nonresponding patients. In partial responders in the 0.1-3.0 mg/kg groups, normalized peripheral clonal expansion was found to be among the lowest, especially among CD8+ T cells.

Genomic DNA was isolated from the sorted cells so that the TCRbeta CDR3 region could be sequenced. The immunoSEQ Assay was used to sequence the TCRbeta CDR3 regions. TCRdb carries this immuneACCESS record with in-frame sequences only. Its versions omit some clonotypes, under half of them owing to an unresolved V gene in the studies checked, with the rest unexplained. The sample includes about 81,000 clones, with approximately 85% observed a single time. The ten largest clones take up around 0.2% of the sample. Including the terminal cysteine and phenylalanine, the CDR3 comprises 15 residues. Of the read, only the CDR3 DNA is kept; its 45 bases are in frame from base 1. V is reduced by 4 bases and J by 1 base, leaving a spacing of 14 bases between them. CDR1 is given as SGHKS and CDR2 as YYEKEE, both from the germline V gene (reference sequence). As to this clone: Its recognized antigen is unknown. Base-call qualities are not available, and no considerably larger clone is one nucleotide away.

This sequence originates from an adult with an advanced solid tumor such as melanoma, head and neck, liver or kidney cancer. Sequencing was performed on CD4+ or CD8+ T cells sorted from blood, taken in a trial of the OX40 agonist ivuxolimab. The chain was built from TRBV5-5 and TRBJ1-1; the D gene is not confidently resolved. The nucleotides read TGTGCCAGCAGCCCGAACATGTGGGGGAACACTGAAGCTTTCTTT. It translates to CASSPNMWGNTEAFF.